The rows below give T cell receptor beta chains drawn from one sample of a study of immune characteristics of hereditary and idiopathic chronic pancreatitis. The data were produced by immunoSEQ multiplex PCR, yet TCRdb's version contains in-frame clones alone and is incomplete. The top ten clones hold more than 13% of a sample with 8,500 to 9,500 clones, about four fifths of them seen once. Sequenced material: pancreas tissue with idiopathic chronic pancreatitis. These receptors were collected from a human donor with chronic pancreatitis. Both conserved end residues are part of each CDR3. Fields, in order: D gene, V gene, J gene, clone size, CDR3 protein, CDR3 DNA. A D gene is named only where the DNA matches it firmly. Expanded clones get a size class; other rows say once, few or many, or leave the size out.

-	TRBV7-9	TRBJ1-5	once	CASSLDGARPQHF	TGTGCCAGCAGCTTGGACGGAGCGAGGCCCCAGCATTTT
-	TRBV5-1	TRBJ2-5	-	CASRWDEETQYF	TGCGCCAGCAGATGGGACGAAGAGACCCAGTACTTC
-	TRBV11-1	TRBJ1-1	-	CASSLGGFSNTEAFF	TGTGCCAGCAGCTTAGGAGGATTCTCAAACACTGAAGCTTTCTTT
-	TRBV7-9	TRBJ2-3	-	CASSLATDTQYF	TGTGCCAGCAGCTTAGCAACAGATACGCAGTATTTT
TRBD1	TRBV7-9	TRBJ1-4	-	CASSLGGQIATNEKLFF	TGTGCCAGCAGCTTAGGGGGACAGATTGCAACTAATGAAAAACTGTTTTTT
-	TRBV5-6	TRBJ1-2	-	CASSLDRTYYGYTF	TGTGCCAGCAGCTTGGACCGCACCTACTATGGCTACACCTTC
-	TRBV2	TRBJ1-1	medium-sized	CASSGPTVRTEAFF	TGTGCCAGCAGTGGGCCGACAGTTCGCACTGAAGCTTTCTTT
TRBD2	TRBV7-6	TRBJ2-5	-	CASSTSSGGAKTQYF	TGTGCCAGCAGCACGTCTAGCGGGGGGGCCAAGACCCAGTACTTC
-	TRBV6-6	TRBJ1-1	-	CASRLDLVGDTEAFF	TGTGCCAGCAGGCTTGACTTGGTCGGGGACACTGAAGCTTTCTTT
-	TRBV5-1	TRBJ2-3	-	CASSLLPGASTDTQYF	TGCGCCAGCAGCTTGCTGCCAGGGGCCAGCACAGATACGCAGTATTTT
TRBD1	TRBV28	TRBJ2-2	-	CASSLSDRASGELFF	TGTGCCAGCAGTCTCTCCGACAGGGCGTCCGGGGAGCTGTTTTTT
-	TRBV21-1	TRBJ2-3	-	CASQRGVSTDTQYF	TGTGCCAGCCAAAGAGGGGTTAGCACAGATACGCAGTATTTT
TRBD1	TRBV3-1/TRBV3-2	TRBJ2-7	-	CASSQDAPIPGQGASYEQYF	TGTGCCAGCAGCCAAGACGCCCCAATTCCGGGACAGGGGGCCTCCTACGAGCAGTACTTC
-	TRBV5-5	TRBJ1-5	-	CASSLGEINQPQHF	TGTGCCAGCAGCTTGGGGGAAATCAATCAGCCCCAGCATTTT
-	TRBV5-5	TRBJ1-5	-	CASSTDRSSNQPQHF	TGTGCCAGCAGCACGGACAGAAGTAGCAATCAGCCCCAGCATTTT
-	TRBV5-1	TRBJ1-1	-	CASSLALNTEAFF	TGCGCCAGCAGCTTGGCCCTGAACACTGAAGCTTTCTTT
TRBD2	TRBV7-6	TRBJ2-1	once	CASAGGTSSYNEQFF	TGTGCCAGCGCGGGGGGGACTAGCTCCTACAATGAGCAGTTCTTC
-	TRBV25-1	TRBJ2-1	-	CASSELTDSYNEQFF	TGTGCCAGCAGTGAACTCACAGACTCCTACAATGAGCAGTTCTTC